This T cell receptor (beta chain) was identified in a study of CD8 T cells in ankylosing spondylitis. Findings and limits, study-wide: One TCR beta motif, made up of several highly homologous variants, appeared characteristic of ankylosing spondylitis blood.

Concerning this clonotype itself: What it binds is unknown.

The V gene's germline CDR1 is MNHNS and CDR2 SASEGT. This CDR3 spans 14 amino acids. V was shortened by 6 bases and J by 1 base, with 12 bases between the two germline ends. Using its own MiXCR run on the 5' RACE reads, TCRdb lists one record per CDR3 protein. The sample gives about 500,000 distinct CDR3 sequences, roughly 13% of which show up once; under 7.5% is in the top ten. The sample consisted of blood, either unsorted or a sorted T cell fraction (not recorded which). This clonotype was sampled from a male donor with ankylosing spondylitis. J is TRBJ1-2 and V is TRBV6-1, with D perhaps TRBD1 (5 bases). The CDR3 reads CASRLVDSNYGYTF. The CDR3 region has the DNA TGTGCCAGCAGGCTTGTTGACAGTAACTATGGCTACACCTTC.